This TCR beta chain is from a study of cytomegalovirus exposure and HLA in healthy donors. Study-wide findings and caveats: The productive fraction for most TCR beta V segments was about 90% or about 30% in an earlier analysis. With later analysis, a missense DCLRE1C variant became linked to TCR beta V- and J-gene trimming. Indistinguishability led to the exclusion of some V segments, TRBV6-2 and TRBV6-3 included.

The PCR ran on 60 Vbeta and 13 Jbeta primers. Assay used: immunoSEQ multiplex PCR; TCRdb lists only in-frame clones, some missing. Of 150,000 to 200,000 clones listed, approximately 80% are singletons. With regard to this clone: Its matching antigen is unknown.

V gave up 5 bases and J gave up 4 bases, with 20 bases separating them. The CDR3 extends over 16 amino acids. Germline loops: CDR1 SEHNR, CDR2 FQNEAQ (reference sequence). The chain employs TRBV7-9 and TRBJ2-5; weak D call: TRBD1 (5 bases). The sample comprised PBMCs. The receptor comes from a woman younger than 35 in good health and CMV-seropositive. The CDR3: CASSTSVRGWTETQYF. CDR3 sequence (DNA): TGTGCCAGCAGCACCTCGGTTAGGGGATGGACAGAGACCCAGTACTTC.